The 5 T cell receptor beta chains presented below share a single source sample, sequenced in a study of naive and memory T cell subsets. Noted treatment: skin biopsy from PPD injection site in Mantoux-positive individual. TCR cDNA received a 3' ligated oligonucleotide that carried a UMI. Amplification of ligated cDNA took four PCR rounds with SP2 and nested alpha and beta constant primers. One entry per CDR3 protein results from TCRdb running MiXCR on the UMI-ligation and nested PCR reads. The sample lists around 14,000 distinct CDR3 sequences; about 5% were seen once. Specimen: skin, collected from a tuberculin skin test site. The receptors were gathered from an adult in good health.

By share of the sample, this clonotype is medium-sized. CDR3 in DNA: TGTGCCAGCAGCCACGCCCTTGGCTACGAGCAGTACTTC. Translating gives CASSHALGYEQYF. The rearrangement links TRBV7-2 to TRBJ2-7, with no clear D. Trimming removed 5 bases from V and 3 bases from J, with 11 bases in between. Germline V CDR1 and CDR2: SGHTA, FQGNSA. CDR3 size: 13 residues.

The sample holds many counts of this clonotype. The chain has TRBV27 and TRBJ2-3, with 8 nucleotides matching TRBD1. J lost 1 base, V lost 5 bases, and 8 bases had no gene match. Germline V gives CDR1 MNHEY, CDR2 SMNVEV (reference sequence). This CDR3 contains 16 residues. This chain's CDR3 is CASSPDRGSGTDTQYF. The CDR3 coding sequence is TGTGCCAGCAGTCCAGACAGGGGCTCCGGCACAGATACGCAGTATTTT.

By sample share, this clonotype is medium-sized. The chain couples TRBV7-2 to TRBJ2-6, with a possible D match to TRBD2 (5 bases). V was pared by 5 bases and J by 6 bases, with 14 bases between. The CDR3 has 15 amino acids. Germline V gene sequence: CDR1 SGHTA, CDR2 FQGNSA. The CDR3 DNA sequence: TGTGCCAGCAGCCCCGAGGGCTTGGTGGCCAACGTCCTGACTTTC. Translation gives CASSPEGLVANVLTF.

In its sample, this clonotype was seen many times. The chain is built from TRBV28 and TRBJ2-7; no reliable D call. Deletions cut 7 bases from V and 0 bases from J, with 10 bases between. The length of the CDR3 is 13 residues. CDR1 and CDR2 (germline): MDHEN, SYDVKM. CDR3 protein: CASISGSSYEQYF. The CDR3 bases are TGTGCCAGCATCTCGGGCAGCTCCTACGAGCAGTACTTC.

The table lists this clonotype with a few counts. The J gene is TRBJ2-1, the V gene TRBV11-2; a possible D gene is TRBD2 (5 bases). This CDR3 has 19 amino acids. Trimming pared 7 bases from V and 13 bases from J, leaving 38 bases between. From germline, CDR1 is SGHAT and CDR2 FQNNGV. The CDR3 loop is CASTPGPKKAGLAIREQFF. For the CDR3, the DNA is TGTGCCAGCACCCCCGGACCAAAAAAGGCCGGCCTAGCTATTAGAGAACAGTTCTTC.